These 4 T cell receptor beta chains were sequenced from one sample in a study of T cell changes during pregnancy in multiple sclerosis. Clones were sequenced by immunoSEQ multiplex PCR, and TCRdb holds only the in-frame ones, with some missing. The table records 90,000 or so clones, 75% to 95% of them present only once. The input for sequencing was peripheral blood, taken before pregnancy. These receptors were obtained from a female donor with multiple sclerosis, enrolled in a pregnancy study.

The gene calls are TRBV9 and TRBJ2-3; 9 nucleotides agree with TRBD1. The CDR3 is made up of 15 amino acids. Germline V gives CDR1 SGDLS, CDR2 YYNGEE. V lost 2 bases, J lost 4 bases, and 5 bases stayed unmatched. CDR3 DNA: TGTGCCAGCAGCGTCGGGACAGGGAGATCAGATACGCAGTATTTT. Translated: CASSVGTGRSDTQYF. Filled out from reference TRBV9 and TRBJ2-3, the complete variable domain reads DSGVTQTPKHLITATGQRVTLRCSPRSGDLSVYWYQQSLDQGLQFLIQYYNGEERAKGNILERFSAQQFPDLHSELNLSSLELGDSALYFCASSVGTGRSDTQYFGPGTRLTVL.

This chain connects TRBV10-3 to TRBJ1-5; the D gene is possibly TRBD1 (6 bases). CDR1 ENHRY and CDR2 SYGVKD come from the germline V gene. V lost 2 bases, J lost 4 bases, and 9 bases lay in between. This CDR3 region has 14 residues. Here the CDR3 reads CAISEGTGNQPQHF. The CDR3 nucleotides are TGTGCCATCAGTGAGGGTACAGGGAATCAGCCCCAGCATTTT.

J is TRBJ1-5 and V is TRBV6-5, with D tentatively TRBD1 (6 bases). The CDR3 consists of 13 residues. Trimming took off 5 bases at V and 7 bases at J, with 12 bases between the two ends. Germline assignment: CDR1 MNHEY and CDR2 SVGAGI. The CDR3 DNA reads TGTGCCAGCAGTCGGACAGCCGGGCAGCCCCAGCATTTT. It encodes CASSRTAGQPQHF.

The V gene is TRBV5-1, the J gene TRBJ2-7; 7 positions match TRBD1. Germline CDR1 is SGHRS and CDR2 is YFSETQ. V shed 0 bases, J shed 6 bases, and the junction held 6 bases outside the gene matches. The CDR3 covers 14 residues. CDR3 bases: TGCGCCAGCAGCTTGGAACAGGGGAACGGCGAGCAGTACTTC. Residues: CASSLEQGNGEQYF.